The clone carrying this T cell receptor beta chain has just one count. Profiling relied on immunoSEQ multiplex PCR, and the TCRdb table lists in-frame clones only, not all of them. Of more than 550,000 clones listed, more than 75% are singletons. The CDR3 is 19 residues long. Germline values: CDR1 LGHNA, CDR2 YSLEER. J gave up 0 bases and V 0 bases, and 7 bases lay outside the gene matches. This entry is derived from a study of shared T cell receptors in the human thymus. This same sample was also taken into another study, of human thymus T cells.

Sequencing was done on a sample of thymocytes. The source of this sequence is a boy less than two years old with a congenital heart defect. J is TRBJ2-2 and V is TRBV4-3, with 10 bases fitting TRBD2. DNA of the CDR3: TGCGCCAGCAGCCAAGATCGACCTAGCGGGGGATCGAACACCGGGGAGCTGTTTTTT. Its protein is CASSQDRPSGGSNTGELFF.